This TCR beta chain was documented in a study of T cell responses to AZD1222 COVID-19 vaccine. Findings and caveats of the study: Donors in the cohort were predominantly white British and more often female, and clonal diversity was possibly underestimated.

Produced via immunoSEQ multiplex PCR; TCRdb's table is partial and in-frame only. The sample includes about 140,000 clones, roughly 90% seen only once; the top ten take about 5.5%. The germline gives CDR1 GTSNPN, CDR2 SVGIG (reference sequence). This CDR3 is 11 amino acids long. On this clone: Its matching antigen is unknown. An end of the junction differs from the germline gene, which may be a read error.

The chain is built from TRBV30 and TRBJ2-7; D is undetermined. Sequenced material: peripheral blood, taken on day 0 of AZD1222 vaccination. The source is an adult in good health. The CDR3 region is CAWSSRTTQNF. CDR3 nucleotide sequence: TGTGCCTGGAGTTCCCGGACCACCCAGAATTTC.